This record looks at one T cell receptor (beta chain) sequence and its context. The protocol was immunoSEQ multiplex PCR, while the TCRdb copy is restricted to in-frame clones and leaves out a portion. Seen here are around 160,000 clones, roughly nine tenths observed once, and the top ten hold 13%. The source of the sample is a study of blood T cell repertoires in COVID-19. V trimming: 3 bases; J trimming: 3 bases; junction bases outside the gene matches: 10. Germline V gene lookup returns CDR1 MNHEY and CDR2 SMNVEV (reference sequence). The CDR3 spans 16 residues. The receptor's source is a man between 18 and 29 years old with COVID-19, enrolled during active disease. The sample was peripheral blood. The J gene is TRBJ1-1, the V gene TRBV27; 7 positions agree with TRBD1. The CDR3 DNA reads TGTGCCAGCAGTTTCGGGAGGGGGCGCGGAGACACTGAAGCTTTCTTT. This codes for CASSFGRGRGDTEAFF.